This entry describes one T cell receptor beta chain. The V end lost 4 bases, the J end lost 8 bases, and 14 bases lay between the germline ends. The CDR3 runs to 13 residues. Germline values: CDR1 SEHNR, CDR2 FQNEAQ (reference sequence). This entry comes from a study of T cell responses to AZD1222 COVID-19 vaccine. Sequencing used immunoSEQ multiplex PCR; TCRdb keeps in-frame clones, though not all of them. The profile covers 90,000 or so clones, with around nine tenths appearing a single time and roughly 21% taken by the ten largest. This receptor was obtained from an adult in good health. The chain couples TRBV7-9 to TRBJ1-2; no definite D call. The source material was peripheral blood, sampled on day 0 of AZD1222 vaccination. The CDR3 DNA is TGTGCCAGCAGCTCGCCGACCCAAGACGGCTACACCTTC. Its translation is CASSSPTQDGYTF.